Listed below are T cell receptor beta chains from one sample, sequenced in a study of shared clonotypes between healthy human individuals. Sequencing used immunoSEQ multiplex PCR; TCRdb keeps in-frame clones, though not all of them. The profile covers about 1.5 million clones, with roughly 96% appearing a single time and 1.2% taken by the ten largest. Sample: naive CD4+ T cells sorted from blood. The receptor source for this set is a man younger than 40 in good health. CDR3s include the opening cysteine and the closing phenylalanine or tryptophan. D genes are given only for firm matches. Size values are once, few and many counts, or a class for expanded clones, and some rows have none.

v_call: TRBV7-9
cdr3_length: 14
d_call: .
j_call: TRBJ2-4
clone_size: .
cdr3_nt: TGTGCCAGCAGCTTAGATCTAGCCAAAAACATTCAGTACTTC
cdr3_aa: CASSLDLAKNIQYF

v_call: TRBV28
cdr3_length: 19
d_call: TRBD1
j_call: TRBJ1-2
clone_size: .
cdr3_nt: TGTGCCAGCAGTTTCACCATGGTGGGGCCGGGACAGGGTATCTATGGCTACACCTTC
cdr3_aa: CASSFTMVGPGQGIYGYTF

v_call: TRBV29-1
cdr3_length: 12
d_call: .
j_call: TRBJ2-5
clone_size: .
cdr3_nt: TGCAGCGCCCGGCCGGGGGAAGAGACCCAGTACTTC
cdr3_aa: CSARPGEETQYF

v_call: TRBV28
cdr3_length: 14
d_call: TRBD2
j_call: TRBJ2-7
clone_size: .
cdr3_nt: TGTGCCAGCAGTTTGGCGGGAGGGTTGTGGGAGCAGTACTTC
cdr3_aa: CASSLAGGLWEQYF

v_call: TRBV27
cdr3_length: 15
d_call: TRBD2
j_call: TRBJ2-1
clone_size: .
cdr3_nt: TGTGCCAGCAGTTGGGAGCGGGGCTACTACAATGAGCAGTTCTTC
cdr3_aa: CASSWERGYYNEQFF

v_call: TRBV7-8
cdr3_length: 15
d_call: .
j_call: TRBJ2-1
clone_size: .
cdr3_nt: TGTGCCAGCAGCTCCTTAGGGGTCGTCGACAATGAGCAGTTCTTC
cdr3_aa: CASSSLGVVDNEQFF

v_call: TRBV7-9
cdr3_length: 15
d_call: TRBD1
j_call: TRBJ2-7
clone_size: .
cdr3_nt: TGTGCCAGCAGCCTCGGACAGGGGGCTTTCTACGAGCAGTACTTC
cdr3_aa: CASSLGQGAFYEQYF

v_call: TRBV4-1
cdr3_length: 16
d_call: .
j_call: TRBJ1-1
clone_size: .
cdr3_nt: TGCGCCAGCAGCCAATGGTGGGGGAGGGCGAACACTGAAGCTTTCTTT
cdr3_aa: CASSQWWGRANTEAFF

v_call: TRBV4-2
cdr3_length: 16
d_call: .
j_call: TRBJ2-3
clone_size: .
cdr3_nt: TGTGCCAGCAGACAAGGGGAACCGTCTTACGTGGATACGCAGTATTTT
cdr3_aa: CASRQGEPSYVDTQYF

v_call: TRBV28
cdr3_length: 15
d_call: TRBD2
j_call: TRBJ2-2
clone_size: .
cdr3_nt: TGTGCCAGCAGTGCCCCGGGAGGCGGCACCGGGGAGCTGTTTTTT
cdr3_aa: CASSAPGGGTGELFF

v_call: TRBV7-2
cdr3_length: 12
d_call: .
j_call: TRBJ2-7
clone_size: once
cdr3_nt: TGTGCCAGCAGCTGGAAACACTACGAGCAGTACTTC
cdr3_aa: CASSWKHYEQYF

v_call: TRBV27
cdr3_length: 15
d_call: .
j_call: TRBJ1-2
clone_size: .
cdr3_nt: TGTGCCAGCAGTTTAGGTGGGGGGGCTAACTATGGCTACACCTTC
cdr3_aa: CASSLGGGANYGYTF

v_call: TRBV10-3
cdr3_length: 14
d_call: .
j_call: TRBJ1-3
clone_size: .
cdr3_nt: TGTGCCATCAAGACGCAGAGCTCTGGAAACACCATATATTTT
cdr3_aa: CAIKTQSSGNTIYF

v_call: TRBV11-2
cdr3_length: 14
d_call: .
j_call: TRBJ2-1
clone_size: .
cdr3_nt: TGTGCCAGCAGCTATGGGACCCTCCCCAATGAGCAGTTCTTC
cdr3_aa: CASSYGTLPNEQFF

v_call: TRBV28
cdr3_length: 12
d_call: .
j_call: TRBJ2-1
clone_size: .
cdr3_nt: TGTGCCAGCAGTTTATCGGGGAATGAGCAGTTCTTC
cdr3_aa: CASSLSGNEQFF

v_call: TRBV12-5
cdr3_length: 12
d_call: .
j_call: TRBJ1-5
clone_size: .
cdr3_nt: TGTGCTAGTGCCCTTCCAGGTCGGCCCCAGCATTTT
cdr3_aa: CASALPGRPQHF

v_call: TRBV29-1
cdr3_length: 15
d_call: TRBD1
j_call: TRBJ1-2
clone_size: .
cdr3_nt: TGCAGCGTTGGCCGCACAGACAGGGGGGACTATGGCTACACCTTC
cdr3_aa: CSVGRTDRGDYGYTF

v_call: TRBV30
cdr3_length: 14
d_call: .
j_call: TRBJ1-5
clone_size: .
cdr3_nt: TGTGCCTGGAGTGTAGGGGGATCCAATCAGCCCCAGCATTTT
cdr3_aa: CAWSVGGSNQPQHF

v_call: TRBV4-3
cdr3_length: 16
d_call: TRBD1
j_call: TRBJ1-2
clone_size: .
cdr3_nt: TGCGCCAGCAGCCAAGGGCAGGGGGCCGGTGCCTATGGCTACACCTTC
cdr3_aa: CASSQGQGAGAYGYTF

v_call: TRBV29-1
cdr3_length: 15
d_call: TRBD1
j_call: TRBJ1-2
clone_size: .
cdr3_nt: TGCAGCGTTGCTATCGGCTCCGGGACAGCGGATGGCTACACCTTC
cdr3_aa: CSVAIGSGTADGYTF

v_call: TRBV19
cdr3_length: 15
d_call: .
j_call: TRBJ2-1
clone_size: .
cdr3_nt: TGTGCCAGTACCGGCGGGTGGCAGGGCTACAATGAGCAGTTCTTC
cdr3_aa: CASTGGWQGYNEQFF

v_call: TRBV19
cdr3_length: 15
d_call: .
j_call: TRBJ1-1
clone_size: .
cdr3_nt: TGTGCCAGTAGTATAGTGCTTGTGGGGGGCACTGAAGCTTTCTTT
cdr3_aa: CASSIVLVGGTEAFF

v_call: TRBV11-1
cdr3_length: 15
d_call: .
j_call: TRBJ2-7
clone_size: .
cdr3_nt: TGTGCCAGCAGCTTATCACTTAAACCGGTTAACGAGCAGTACTTC
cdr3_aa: CASSLSLKPVNEQYF

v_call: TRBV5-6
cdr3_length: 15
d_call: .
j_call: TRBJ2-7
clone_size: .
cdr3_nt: TGTGCCAGCAGCTTTCGTGGGGTCAGCGGCTACGAGCAGTACTTC
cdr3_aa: CASSFRGVSGYEQYF

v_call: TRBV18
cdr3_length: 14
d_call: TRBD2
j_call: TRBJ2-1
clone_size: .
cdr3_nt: TGTGCCAGCTCACCATCGACTAGCGACTATGAGCAGTTCTTC
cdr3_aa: CASSPSTSDYEQFF

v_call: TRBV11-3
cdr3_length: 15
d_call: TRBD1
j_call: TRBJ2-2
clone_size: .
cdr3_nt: TGTGCCAGCAGCTCCGGACAGGGGAGAACCGGGGAGCTGTTTTTT
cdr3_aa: CASSSGQGRTGELFF

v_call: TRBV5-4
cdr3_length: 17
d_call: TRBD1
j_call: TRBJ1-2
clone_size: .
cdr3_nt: TGTGCCAGCAGCTTGTTCCCGGACAGGGGGCGCATCTATGGCTACACCTTC
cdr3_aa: CASSLFPDRGRIYGYTF

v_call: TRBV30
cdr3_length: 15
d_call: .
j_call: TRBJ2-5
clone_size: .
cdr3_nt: TGTGCCTGGAGTGTACTGTGGCAGGGCCAAGAGACCCAGTACTTC
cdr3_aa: CAWSVLWQGQETQYF

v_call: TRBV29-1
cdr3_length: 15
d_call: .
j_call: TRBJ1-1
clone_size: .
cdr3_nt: TGCAGCGTTTCGTGGGGGGCTGTGTGGAACACTGAAGCTTTCTTT
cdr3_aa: CSVSWGAVWNTEAFF

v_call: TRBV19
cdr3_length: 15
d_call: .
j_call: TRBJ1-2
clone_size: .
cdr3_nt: TGTGCCAGTAGTACCAGATCCAGCCCCCACATTGGCTACACCTTC
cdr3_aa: CASSTRSSPHIGYTF

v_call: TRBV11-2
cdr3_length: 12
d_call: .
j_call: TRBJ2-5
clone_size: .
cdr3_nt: TGTGCCAGCAGCTCCCAACGAGAGACCCAGTACTTC
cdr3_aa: CASSSQRETQYF

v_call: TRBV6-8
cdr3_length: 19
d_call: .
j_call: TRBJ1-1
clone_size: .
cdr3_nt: TGTGCCAGCAGTTACCGGGTACAGCCCTTCAATGGGATGAACACTGAAGCTTTCTTT
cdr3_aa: CASSYRVQPFNGMNTEAFF

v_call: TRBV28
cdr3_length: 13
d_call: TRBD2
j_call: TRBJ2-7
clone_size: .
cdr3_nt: TGTGCCAGCAGGATATCGACTAGCTCCGAGCAGTACTTC
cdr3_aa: CASRISTSSEQYF

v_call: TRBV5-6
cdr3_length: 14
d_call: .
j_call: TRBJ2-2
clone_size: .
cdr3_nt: TGTGCCAGCAGCCTTACCCGGAACACCGGGGAGCTGTTTTTT
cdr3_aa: CASSLTRNTGELFF

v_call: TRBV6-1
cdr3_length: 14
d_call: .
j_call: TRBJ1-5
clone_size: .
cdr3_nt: TGTGCCAGCAGTGGAGGGGGAGGGGGTCAGCCCCAGCATTTT
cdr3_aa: CASSGGGGGQPQHF

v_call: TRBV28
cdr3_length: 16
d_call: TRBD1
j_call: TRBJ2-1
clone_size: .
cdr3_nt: TGTGCCAGCAGTTTTCACGGGACAGGGTCCTACAATGAGCAGTTCTTC
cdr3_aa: CASSFHGTGSYNEQFF

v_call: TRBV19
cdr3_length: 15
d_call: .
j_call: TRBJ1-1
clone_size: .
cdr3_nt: TGTGCCAGTAGTACGACGGCGATCTCGAACACTGAAGCTTTCTTT
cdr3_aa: CASSTTAISNTEAFF

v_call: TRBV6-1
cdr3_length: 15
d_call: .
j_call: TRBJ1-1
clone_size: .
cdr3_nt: TGTGCCAGCAGTGAAGTTGGAGGATTGAACACTGAAGCTTTCTTT
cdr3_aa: CASSEVGGLNTEAFF